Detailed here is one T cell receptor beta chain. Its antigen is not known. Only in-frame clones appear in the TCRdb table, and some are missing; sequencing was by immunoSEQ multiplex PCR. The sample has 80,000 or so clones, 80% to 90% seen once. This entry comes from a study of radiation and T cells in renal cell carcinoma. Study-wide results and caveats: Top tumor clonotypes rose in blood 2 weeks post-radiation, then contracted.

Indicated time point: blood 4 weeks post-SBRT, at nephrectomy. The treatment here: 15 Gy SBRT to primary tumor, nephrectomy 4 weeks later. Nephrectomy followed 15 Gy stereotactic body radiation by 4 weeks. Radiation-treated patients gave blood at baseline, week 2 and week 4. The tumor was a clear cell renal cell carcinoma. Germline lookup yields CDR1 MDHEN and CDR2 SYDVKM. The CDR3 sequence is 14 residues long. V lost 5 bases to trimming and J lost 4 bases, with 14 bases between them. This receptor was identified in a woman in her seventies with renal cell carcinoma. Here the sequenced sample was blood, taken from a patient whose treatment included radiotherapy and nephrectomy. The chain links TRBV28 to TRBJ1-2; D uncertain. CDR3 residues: CASSPGLASYGYTF. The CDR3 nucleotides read TGTGCCAGCAGTCCCGGACTGGCATCCTATGGCTACACCTTC.